This TCR beta chain was recorded in a study of T cell responses to AZD1222 COVID-19 vaccine. Study-level results: Clonal diversity may have been underestimated, and the donors were mostly white British, with more females than males.

The assay was immunoSEQ multiplex PCR, and TCRdb's table has in-frame clones only and misses some. The table includes about 120,000 clones, less than 95% detected once. Per germline, CDR1 SNHLY and CDR2 FYNNEI. Trimming took 7 bases from V and 0 from J; bases not matched to a gene: 9. The CDR3 runs 16 residues. Points on this clone: Its target is unknown.

The chain carries TRBV2 and TRBJ1-5; 7 bases are shared with TRBD1. This clonotype was sampled from an adult in good health. The specimen comprised peripheral blood, sampled on day 0 of AZD1222 vaccination. The CDR3: CASTRDRTNSNQPQHF. In nucleotides, the CDR3 is TGTGCCAGCACCCGGGACAGAACTAATAGCAATCAGCCCCAGCATTTT. The entire variable domain, with the rest obtained from reference TRBV2 and TRBJ1-5, is as follows: EPEVTQTPSHQVTQMGQEVILRCVPISNHLYFYWYRQILGQKVEFLVSFYNNEISEKSEIFDDQFSVERPDGSNFTLKIRSTKLEDSAMYFCASTRDRTNSNQPQHFGDGTRLSIL.